The clone carrying this TCR beta chain was counted between two and nine times. The entry originates in a study of blood T cell repertoires in COVID-19. Libraries were prepared by immunoSEQ multiplex PCR; TCRdb keeps only in-frame clonotypes and omits some of them. The sample includes almost 400,000 clones, 85% to 90% of them seen just once. Looked up from germline, CDR1 is LGHDT and CDR2 is YNNKEL (reference sequence). CDR3 size: 11 residues. The germline V and J ends were trimmed by 8 bases and 1 base, with 2 bases remaining between them. The sequenced sample was PBMCs or T cells enriched from blood (not recorded which). The chain employs TRBV3-1 (or the pseudogene TRBV3-2) and TRBJ1-4; D remains unclear. This TCR was sampled from a woman in her 30s who had recovered from COVID-19. The CDR3 DNA is TGTGCCAGCCGAACTAATGAAAAACTGTTTTTT. Amino acid sequence: CASRTNEKLFF.